These 2 T cell receptor beta chains share one sample of origin, sequenced in a study of CD8+ T cells in alopecia areata. As to treatment: oral pan-JAK inhibitor, 5-10 mg twice daily. The sequencing template was cDNA reverse transcribed from extracted RNA. Clones were read by immunoSEQ multiplex PCR, and TCRdb kept only the in-frame ones, dropping some. The top ten clones hold 13% to 15% of a sample with around 150,000 clones, around three fifths of them seen once. Here the sequenced sample was CD4+ T cells sorted from blood, taken at week 24, from a patient treated with tofacitinib. These receptors all stem from a human donor with alopecia areata.

The chain combines TRBV6-1 with TRBJ1-5; D uncertain. V was cut by 8 bases and J by 4 bases, with 12 bases left in between. Germline V gene sequence: CDR1 MNHNS, CDR2 SASEGT. There are 13 residues in the CDR3. CDR3 loop: CASEEGGNQPQHF. Written as DNA, the CDR3 is TGTGCCAGCGAAGAGGGTGGGAATCAGCCCCAGCATTTT.

There are a few counts of this clone. The J gene is TRBJ2-7, the V gene TRBV29-1; 8 bases are shared with TRBD1. The CDR3 covers 17 residues. In germline, CDR1 is SQVTM, CDR2 ANQGSEA. V lost 3 bases, J lost 2 bases, and 15 bases stayed unmatched. This CDR3 reads CSVEARGPGGRAYEQYF. Here the CDR3 DNA reads TGCAGCGTTGAGGCCCGGGGCCCAGGGGGCAGGGCCTACGAGCAGTACTTC.